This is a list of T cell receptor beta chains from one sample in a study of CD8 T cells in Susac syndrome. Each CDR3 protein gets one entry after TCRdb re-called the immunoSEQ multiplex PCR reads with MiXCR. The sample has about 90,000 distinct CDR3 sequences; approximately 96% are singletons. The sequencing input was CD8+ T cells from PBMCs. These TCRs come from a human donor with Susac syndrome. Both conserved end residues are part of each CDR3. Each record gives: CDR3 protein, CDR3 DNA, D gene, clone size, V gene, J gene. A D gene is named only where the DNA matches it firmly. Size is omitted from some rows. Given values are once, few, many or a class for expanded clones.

CSASGGISTDTQYF,TGCAGTGCTAGCGGGGGGATCAGCACAGATACGCAGTATTTT,TRBD2,-,TRBV20-1,TRBJ2-3
CASSQGPASTDTQYF,TGCGCCAGCAGCCAGGGACCCGCTAGCACAGATACGCAGTATTTT,-,-,TRBV4-1,TRBJ2-3
CASSPLQGGNTEAFF,TGCGCCAGCAGCCCCCTACAGGGTGGGAACACTGAAGCTTTCTTT,-,-,TRBV5-1,TRBJ1-1
CSARDSSASYEQYF,TGCAGTGCTAGGGACTCCTCCGCCTCCTACGAGCAGTACTTC,-,-,TRBV20-1,TRBJ2-7
CSVEDGQLYGYTF,TGCAGCGTTGAAGACGGGCAGCTGTATGGCTACACCTTC,-,-,TRBV29-1,TRBJ1-2
CAWKGEGSWGQFF,TGTGCCTGGAAGGGTGAGGGCTCATGGGGGCAGTTCTTC,-,-,TRBV30,TRBJ2-1
CASSLQGQSEAFF,TGTGCCAGCAGTTTGCAGGGGCAATCTGAAGCTTTCTTT,-,-,TRBV28,TRBJ1-1
CASSLTNPTDTQYF,TGTGCCAGCAGCTTAACAAACCCCACAGATACGCAGTATTTT,-,-,TRBV7-9,TRBJ2-3
CAWSDFGEGGPGANVLTF,TGTGCCTGGAGCGATTTCGGGGAAGGGGGCCCTGGGGCCAACGTCCTGACTTTC,TRBD1,-,TRBV30,TRBJ2-6
CASSYWTDLSSYNEQFF,TGCGCCAGCAGCTACTGGACAGACCTTAGCTCCTACAATGAGCAGTTCTTC,-,once,TRBV5-1,TRBJ2-1
CASSLAAGGGAYNEQFF,TGTGCCAGCAGCTTAGCAGCCGGCGGGGGGGCTTACAATGAGCAGTTCTTC,TRBD2,-,TRBV7-2,TRBJ2-1
CASSLVVTNYNEQFF,TGTGCCAGCAGCTTGGTGGTGACAAACTACAATGAGCAGTTCTTC,-,-,TRBV5-6,TRBJ2-1
CASSFRRGQSEQYF,TGTGCCAGCAGCTTTAGGAGGGGTCAGAGCGAGCAGTACTTC,-,-,TRBV11-2,TRBJ2-7
CASSPPAEGSNEKLFF,TGTGCCAGCAGCCCTCCGGCCGAGGGGAGTAATGAAAAACTGTTTTTT,-,once,TRBV3-1,TRBJ1-4
CASSLLSGGTYNEQFF,TGTGCCAGCAGCTTGCTAAGCGGGGGGACCTACAATGAGCAGTTCTTC,TRBD2,-,TRBV5-6,TRBJ2-1
CASSPPQRGTDTQYF,TGTGCCAGCAGCCCCCCCCAGCGAGGGACAGATACGCAGTATTTT,-,-,TRBV13,TRBJ2-3
CAISGEAGGSYEQYF,TGTGCCATCAGCGGTGAAGCGGGAGGATCCTACGAGCAGTACTTC,TRBD2,-,TRBV10-3,TRBJ2-7
CASSLLLGDIQYF,TGTGCCAGCAGCTTACTACTAGGAGACATTCAGTACTTC,-,-,TRBV5-4,TRBJ2-4
CASSSSPTGRDGYTF,TGTGCCAGCAGTTCCTCCCCGACAGGGAGGGATGGCTACACCTTC,TRBD1,-,TRBV27,TRBJ1-2
CSARDSAGGGGNEQFF,TGCAGTGCTAGGGATTCCGCCGGGGGTGGAGGCAATGAGCAGTTCTTC,-,-,TRBV20-1,TRBJ2-1
CASGRGTEPPYEQYF,TGTGCCAGCGGTCGGGGAACGGAACCTCCCTACGAGCAGTACTTC,-,-,TRBV6-6,TRBJ2-7
CASSQGAQPQHF,TGCGCCAGCAGCCAAGGAGCTCAGCCCCAGCATTTT,-,-,TRBV4-1,TRBJ1-5
CASSAGTATNYGYTF,TGTGCCAGCAGCGCTGGGACAGCTACTAACTATGGCTACACCTTC,TRBD1,-,TRBV5-4,TRBJ1-2
CASSHTGSLGTEAFF,TGCGCCAGCAGCCATACCGGGAGTCTGGGCACTGAAGCTTTCTTT,-,-,TRBV4-1,TRBJ1-1
CASSGRTGTDYGYTF,TGTGCCAGCAGCGGCCGGACAGGGACGGACTATGGCTACACCTTC,TRBD1,-,TRBV9,TRBJ1-2